The clone carrying this T cell receptor (beta chain) was recorded a few times. Its cognate antigen is unknown. J gave up 4 bases and V 7 bases, and 12 bases lay outside the gene matches. The CDR3 runs 16 residues. Germline V gene lookup returns CDR1 MNHEY and CDR2 SVGEGT. The record originates from a study of T cell responses to AZD1222 COVID-19 vaccine. The method was immunoSEQ multiplex PCR; TCRdb's version includes in-frame clones alone and lacks a portion of them. The repertoire consists of some 30,000 clones, with roughly nine tenths occurring once and the leading ten covering 35% to 50%. Study-wide findings and caveats: Mostly white British, mostly female donors; authors suggested clonal diversity may be underestimated.

The specimen was peripheral blood, collected on day 0 of AZD1222 vaccination. The chain has TRBV6-2 or TRBV6-3 and TRBJ1-1, with 10 bases that match TRBD1. This TCR was recovered from an adult in good health. Here the CDR3 DNA reads TGTGCCAGCATCCCAGGACAGGGGGGGATTGCCACTGAAGCTTTCTTT. It translates to CASIPGQGGIATEAFF.